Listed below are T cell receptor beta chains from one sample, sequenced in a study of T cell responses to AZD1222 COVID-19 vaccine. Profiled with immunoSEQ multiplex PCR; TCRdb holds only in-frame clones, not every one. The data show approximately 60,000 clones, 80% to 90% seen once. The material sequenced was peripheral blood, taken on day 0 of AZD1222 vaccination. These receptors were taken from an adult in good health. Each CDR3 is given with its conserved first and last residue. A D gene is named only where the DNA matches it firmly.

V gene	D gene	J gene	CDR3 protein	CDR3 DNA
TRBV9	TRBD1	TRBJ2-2	CASRAKGQGDTGELFF	TGTGCCAGCAGAGCAAAGGGACAGGGAGACACCGGGGAGCTGTTTTTT
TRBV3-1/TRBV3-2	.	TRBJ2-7	CASSQETREQYF	TGTGCCAGCAGCCAAGAAACGAGAGAGCAGTACTTC
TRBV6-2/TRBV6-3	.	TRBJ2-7	CASSYPGPGYEQYF	TGTGCCAGCAGTTATCCGGGACCCGGCTACGAGCAGTACTTC
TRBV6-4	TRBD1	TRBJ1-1	CASTGTGGPKAPEAFF	TGTGCCAGCACTGGGACAGGGGGACCCAAGGCCCCTGAAGCTTTCTTT
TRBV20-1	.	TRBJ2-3	CSASSQNPQDTQYF	TGCAGTGCTAGTAGCCAGAACCCGCAAGATACGCAGTATTTT
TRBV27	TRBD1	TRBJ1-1	CASSPWTGLTTEAFF	TGTGCCAGCAGTCCCTGGACAGGTCTGACCACTGAAGCTTTCTTT
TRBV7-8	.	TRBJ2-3	CASSLRATLLGTDTQYF	TGTGCCAGCAGCTTACGGGCAACCCTCCTGGGCACAGATACGCAGTATTTT
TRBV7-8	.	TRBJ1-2	CASSLGIGGGYTF	TGTGCCAGCAGCTTAGGGATAGGGGGAGGCTACACCTTC
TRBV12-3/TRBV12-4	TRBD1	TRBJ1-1	CASRRGGATEAFF	TGTGCCAGCAGAAGAGGGGGCGCGACTGAAGCTTTCTTT
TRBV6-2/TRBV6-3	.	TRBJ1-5	CASSYSRGSGNQPQHF	TGTGCCAGCAGTTACTCCAGGGGATCGGGCAATCAGCCCCAGCATTTT
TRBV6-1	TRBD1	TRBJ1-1	CASSDPGQPFEAFF	TGTGCCAGCAGTGACCCGGGACAGCCGTTTGAAGCTTTCTTT
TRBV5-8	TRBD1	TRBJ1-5	CASSLVRDSFYSNQPQHF	TGTGCCAGCAGCTTGGTTAGGGACAGTTTTTATAGCAATCAGCCCCAGCATTTT